This is a list of T cell receptor beta chains from one sample in a study of post-analysis software for immune sequencing data. TCRdb independently ran MiXCR on the PCR reads; one entry per CDR3 protein. Found here are roughly 430,000 distinct CDR3 sequences, 39% of them singletons; the top ten hold approximately 7.6%. The sample consisted of blood. The receptors here all came from a girl between 2 and 10 years old with multiple sclerosis. Both conserved end residues are part of each CDR3. A D gene is named only where the DNA matches it firmly. Size tells how often a clone was seen (once, few, many) or the class of an expanded clone, and some rows leave it out.

size,D,V,J,DNA,CDR3
-,-,TRBV7-2,TRBJ2-7,TGTGCCAGCAGTGGGACGGGGTTGGGAGAGCAGTACTTC,CASSGTGLGEQYF
few,TRBD2,TRBV5-1,TRBJ2-6,TGCGCCAGCAGCGGACTAGGTGTGGAGGCTGGGGCCAACGTCCTGACTTTC,CASSGLGVEAGANVLTF
-,-,TRBV20-1,TRBJ1-1,TGCAGTGCTCATTGGCGCCGGGGCACTGAAGCTTTCTTT,CSAHWRRGTEAFF
-,-,TRBV7-2,TRBJ2-3,TGTGCCAGCAGCTTTCGGGCGGGCCTAACAGATACGCAGTATTTT,CASSFRAGLTDTQYF
-,-,TRBV12-3/TRBV12-4,TRBJ1-5,TGTGCCAGCACCGGGCCGGGGGCGCGTAGCAATCAGCCCCAGCATTTT,CASTGPGARSNQPQHF
-,TRBD2,TRBV7-2,TRBJ2-3,TGTGCCAGCAGCTTAGTTGTGACTAGCGGGGCTCAAGATACGCAGTATTTT,CASSLVVTSGAQDTQYF
few,TRBD1,TRBV27,TRBJ2-7,TGTGCCAGCAGTTGGGGACAGCCGCTTTTGGGCGAGCAGTACTTC,CASSWGQPLLGEQYF
-,-,TRBV24-1,TRBJ2-7,TGTGCCACCAGTGGCCCCGGACGCGACGAGCAGTACTTC,CATSGPGRDEQYF
-,TRBD2,TRBV20-1,TRBJ2-1,TGCAGTGCTAGAGATGAGGAGCGGGAGTCCTACAATGAGCAGTTCTTC,CSARDEERESYNEQFF
-,-,TRBV29-1,TRBJ1-2,TGCAGCGTTGAAGAACAGAAGGGCTACACCTTC,CSVEEQKGYTF
few,-,TRBV7-8,TRBJ2-1,TGTGCCAGCAGCCCGGGGACTCACTCCTACAATGAGCAGTTCTTC,CASSPGTHSYNEQFF
-,-,TRBV5-1,TRBJ2-7,TGCGCCAGCAGCTCGACAGAGTCCTACGAGCAGTACTTC,CASSSTESYEQYF
-,-,TRBV27,TRBJ2-5,TGTGCCAGCAGTATTAGTGACAGCTCCTCCAAAGAGACCCAGTACTTC,CASSISDSSSKETQYF
few,-,TRBV5-5,TRBJ2-7,TGTGCCAGCAGCTTTTTGGGGCAGGAGATCTACGAGCAGTACTTC,CASSFLGQEIYEQYF
-,TRBD1,TRBV12-3/TRBV12-4,TRBJ1-1,TGTGCCAGCACCCAAGGACAGGCGAACACTGAAGCTTTCTTT,CASTQGQANTEAFF
-,-,TRBV6-5,TRBJ2-4,TGTGCCAGCAGTTACGCTAGCCCCGAAAACATTCAGTACTTC,CASSYASPENIQYF
-,TRBD2,TRBV28,TRBJ2-1,TGTGCCAGCAGTAAGACTAGCGATACGTCCAATGAGCAGTTCTTC,CASSKTSDTSNEQFF
-,-,TRBV25-1,TRBJ2-5,TGTGCCAGCAGTGATTGGAGAAACCAAGAGACCCAGTACTTC,CASSDWRNQETQYF
-,-,TRBV28,TRBJ1-2,TGTGCCAGCAGGATCGACAGCCGGAAAGGGGGCTACACCTTC,CASRIDSRKGGYTF
once,TRBD1,TRBV5-1,TRBJ1-1,TGCGCCAGCAGCTTCTTCGGGACAGACACTGAAGCTTTCTTT,CASSFFGTDTEAFF
-,TRBD1,TRBV20-1,TRBJ1-2,TGCAGCGCTAGAGTCGACAGGGGGGACTATGGCTACACCTTC,CSARVDRGDYGYTF
-,TRBD2,TRBV4-3,TRBJ2-3,TGCGCCAGCAGCCAAGGAGATAGCGGGGATGCGCAGTATTTT,CASSQGDSGDAQYF
-,TRBD1,TRBV2,TRBJ1-2,TGTGCCAGCAGTCTCAGAGGGACAGGGGGCAAAGGCTATGGCTACACCTTC,CASSLRGTGGKGYGYTF
-,-,TRBV7-6,TRBJ2-7,TGTGCCGGCAGCTTAGGGGGGAGGGAGCAGTACTTC,CAGSLGGREQYF
few,-,TRBV4-3,TRBJ2-4,TGCGCCAGCAGCCAGGTGGGGAGTGCCAAAAACATTCAGTACTTC,CASSQVGSAKNIQYF
few,-,TRBV12-3/TRBV12-4,TRBJ2-3,TGTGCCAGCAGTTTAGGAGAGGGGCACGGCGATATGAATACGCAGTATTTT,CASSLGEGHGDMNTQYF
-,TRBD2,TRBV13,TRBJ2-4,TGTGCCAGCAGCCCCACTAGCGGGAGCGCTATTCAGTACTTC,CASSPTSGSAIQYF
many,-,TRBV6-6,TRBJ2-3,TGTGCCAGCAGGGCAGGAGGGCGTTGGACAGATACGCAGTATTTT,CASRAGGRWTDTQYF
-,-,TRBV29-1,TRBJ1-5,TGCAGCGTTGATTGGCCGAGGCAAGGGGACAATCAGCCCCAGCATTTT,CSVDWPRQGDNQPQHF
few,TRBD1,TRBV20-1,TRBJ1-4,TGCAGTGCTTACAGGGGGCCTGGTGAAAAACTGTTTTTT,CSAYRGPGEKLFF
-,-,TRBV9,TRBJ2-5,TGTGCCAGCAGCGGACAATGGAGGAACCAAGAGACCCAGTACTTC,CASSGQWRNQETQYF
-,TRBD2,TRBV10-3,TRBJ2-3,TGTGCCATCAGTGATATATCTAGCGGGCTCCGCACAGATACGCAGTATTTT,CAISDISSGLRTDTQYF
-,TRBD2,TRBV7-2,TRBJ2-1,TGTGCCAGCACTACTAGCGGGAGGAACAATGAGCAGTTCTTC,CASTTSGRNNEQFF
-,TRBD1,TRBV28,TRBJ2-1,TGTGCCAGCAGTTTCCGACAGGGGCAGTTCTTC,CASSFRQGQFF
-,-,TRBV21-1,TRBJ2-7,TGTGCCAGAACAGGGGGCCCCTACGAGCAGTACTTC,CARTGGPYEQYF
-,-,TRBV28,TRBJ2-7,TGTGCCAGCAGTTCTGGGTTCCTTCTTGGCGAGCAGTACTTC,CASSSGFLLGEQYF
few,-,TRBV2,TRBJ1-2,TGTGCCAGCAGTGGTACAGGAGCCTTGGACTACACCTTC,CASSGTGALDYTF
-,TRBD2,TRBV11-2,TRBJ2-3,TGTGCCAGCAGCTTAATACTAGCGTCTCGTTGGTGGGGGAGTAGCACAGATACGCAGTATTTT,CASSLILASRWWGSSTDTQYF
-,TRBD2,TRBV3-1,TRBJ2-7,TGTGCCAACAGCCAAGCGGGACACGAGCAGTACTTC,CANSQAGHEQYF
few,-,TRBV29-1,TRBJ1-4,TGCAGCGTTGCCCAGGTTCTTAATGAAAAACTGTTTTTT,CSVAQVLNEKLFF
-,-,TRBV6-5,TRBJ1-2,TGTGCCAGCAGTACCCAGGCAGTCTATGGCTACACCTTC,CASSTQAVYGYTF
-,-,TRBV3-1,TRBJ1-1,TGTGCCAGCAGCCACCCCCCAGGAGGGCACACTGAGGCTTTCTTT,CASSHPPGGHTEAFF
-,-,TRBV29-1,TRBJ2-1,TGCAGCACAGGGACGGCTTCCTACAATGAGCAGTTCTTC,CSTGTASYNEQFF